A single sample gave rise to the 20 T cell receptor beta chains below, sequenced in a study of post-analysis software for immune sequencing data (dated by TCRdb to the mid-2010s). The receptor library was made with PCR. The reads were generated on an Illumina HiSeq 2500. Unique molecular identifiers were incorporated into TCR beta cDNA libraries to reduce PCR and sequencing biases. TCRdb reprocessed the public reads (quality trimming at Q25 with fastp, clone calling with MiXCR) and kept in-frame beta chains. Entries that share a CDR3 protein sequence are merged under the most common genes and DNA. This sample lists 820,000 or so distinct CDR3 sequences; around 53% were detected once. Approximately 4.5% of the sample lies in the top ten. The paper's findings and limits, for the study overall: Patients showed significantly higher frequencies than controls for a handful of TRBV segments, among them TRBV5-6, TRBV5-1 and TRBV20-1.

No antigen is known for these receptors. Sequenced input: blood. Receptor source: a girl aged 10-17 years with multiple sclerosis.

The rearrangement uses TRBV20-1 and TRBJ2-1, with D perhaps assigned TRBD1 or TRBD2 (5 bases each). Trimming shortened V by 7 bases and J by 5 bases, and 21 bases separated the two germline ends. CDR3 length: 15 residues. Germline assignment: CDR1 DFQATT and CDR2 SNEGSKA (reference sequence). Here the CDR3 DNA reads TGCAGTGTGGGGAGAGGGGCCCCGGGACACAATGAGCAGTTCTTC. It codes for CSVGRGAPGHNEQFF.

This rearrangement joins TRBV7-3 to TRBJ2-1; 8 bases are a match to TRBD2. V was clipped by 5 bases and J by 9 bases; unmatched bases: 6. The CDR3 contains 13 residues. Germline loops: CDR1 SGHTA, CDR2 FQGTGA. Here the CDR3 DNA reads TGTGCCAGCAGCGAACCGGGGGGGCGTGAGCAGTTCTTC. Translation gives CASSEPGGREQFF.

This rearrangement joins TRBV20-1 to TRBJ2-7; 7 bases match TRBD1. V was clipped by 8 bases and J by 7 bases; unmatched bases: 17. Germline V gene data show CDR1 as DFQATT and CDR2 as SNEGSKA (reference sequence). The CDR3 is 14 residues long. CDR3: CSCTGTVHIREQYF. CDR3 nucleotides: TGCAGTTGTACCGGGACAGTCCATATTCGGGAGCAGTACTTC.

The chain carries TRBV6-1 and TRBJ1-1; D call uncertain. Looked up from germline, CDR1 is MNHNS and CDR2 is SASEGT. Deletions cut 0 bases from V and 8 bases from J, with 7 bases between. This CDR3 has 12 residues. The CDR3 DNA reads as TGTGCCAGCAGTGAAGCAGCCATGGAAGCTTTCTTT. Protein: CASSEAAMEAFF.

This clonotype has a handful of counts. The V and J genes are TRBV29-1 and TRBJ2-7; 7 bases are shared with TRBD2. The germline CDR1 and CDR2 sequences are SQVTM and ANQGSEA. CDR3 length: 15 residues. The J segment lost 4 bases and the V segment lost 7 bases, leaving 16 bases of the junction unmatched. The CDR3 loop reads CSAAPVGRAFYEQYF. Here the CDR3 DNA reads TGCAGCGCCGCTCCGGTAGGGAGGGCCTTTTACGAGCAGTACTTC.

V is TRBV5-1 and J is TRBJ2-5, with 12 bases lining up with TRBD2. This CDR3 region has 16 residues. The germline V gene has CDR1 SGHRS and CDR2 YFSETQ. V shed 7 bases and J 1 base; nucleotides not matched to a gene: 8. For the CDR3, the DNA is TGCGCCAGCGCGCTAGCGGGAGGGGTGGGCCAAGAGACCCAGTACTTC. Amino acids: CASALAGGVGQETQYF.

This clonotype was counted a few times. The rearrangement joins TRBV27 to TRBJ2-3; D call uncertain. V dropped 0 bases and J dropped 5 bases, with 6 bases sitting between them. CDR1 is MNHEY and CDR2 is SMNVEV in the germline V gene (reference sequence). This CDR3 is 13 amino acids long. DNA for the CDR3: TGTGCCAGCAGTTTATCGGGTGAAGATACGCAGTATTTT. Encoded protein: CASSLSGEDTQYF.

CDR3 sequence: CSARRVVTDTQYF. The CDR3 nucleotides are TGCAGTGCTAGGCGCGTGGTCACAGATACGCAGTATTTT. V usage is TRBV20-1 and J usage is TRBJ2-3; D ambiguous. Trimming took off 3 bases at V and 2 bases at J, with 9 bases between the two ends. The CDR3 covers 13 residues. Germline values: CDR1 DFQATT, CDR2 SNEGSKA (reference sequence).

The rearrangement uses TRBV12-3 or TRBV12-4 and TRBJ2-1; D not certain. This CDR3 has 14 amino acids. V was shortened by 0 bases and J by 5 bases, with 8 bases between the two germline ends. The CDR3 region has the DNA TGTGCCAGCAGTTTAGCTGACCTTAACAATGAGCAGTTCTTC. This gives the protein CASSLADLNNEQFF.

This chain uses TRBV7-3 with TRBJ2-3; 11 bases agree with TRBD2. V was pared by 5 bases and J by 5 bases, with 6 bases of the junction left unmatched. The CDR3 consists of 15 residues. Germline values: CDR1 SGHTA, CDR2 FQGTGA. This CDR3 reads CASSHSGTSGDTQYF. CDR3 coding DNA: TGTGCCAGCAGCCACTCCGGGACTAGCGGAGATACGCAGTATTTT.

J is TRBJ1-4 and V is TRBV27; the D is unclear. Per germline, CDR1 MNHEY and CDR2 SMNVEV (reference sequence). CDR3 length equals 16 residues. Trimming left V 1 base short and J 8 bases short, with 17 bases between. The CDR3 region is CASSLFSGSEGEKLFF. Here the CDR3 DNA reads TGTGCCAGCAGTTTATTCTCGGGATCCGAAGGGGAAAAACTGTTTTTT.

The gene calls are TRBV12-3 or TRBV12-4 and TRBJ1-1; no clear D. V was clipped by 7 bases and J by 0 bases, with 12 bases between them. This CDR3 has 14 amino acids. CDR3 sequence: CASTWQEMNTEAFF. CDR3 in DNA: TGTGCCAGCACCTGGCAGGAAATGAACACTGAAGCTTTCTTT.

This clonotype was counted a few times. J is TRBJ2-3 and V is TRBV29-1; D is unclear. This CDR3 has 12 amino acids. Trimming stripped 4 bases from V and 1 base from J, with 6 bases between. Germline CDR1 reads SQVTM; CDR2 reads ANQGSEA. This chain's CDR3 is CSVVLGTDTQYF. The CDR3 DNA reads TGCAGCGTTGTACTCGGCACAGATACGCAGTATTTT.

The chain joins TRBV20-1 to TRBJ2-7; 9 nucleotides match TRBD2. The CDR3 loop spans 17 amino acids. J was trimmed by 4 bases and V by 6 bases; bases with no gene match: 19. Germline CDR1 DFQATT, CDR2 SNEGSKA (reference sequence). CDR3 nucleotide sequence: TGCAGTGCCCAACGGTTGCAAGGGCGGGAGGGCCTATACGAGCAGTACTTC. As protein: CSAQRLQGREGLYEQYF.

This clonotype occurred a few times. The chain uses TRBV29-1 and TRBJ2-3; 7 bases align to TRBD1. Trimming cost V 2 bases and J 1 base; bases outside gene matches: 0. Germline CDR1 and CDR2: SQVTM and ANQGSEA. The CDR3 runs 13 residues. CDR3 sequence (DNA): TGCAGCGTTGAAAGGGGGCGCACAGATACGCAGTATTTT. It codes for CSVERGRTDTQYF.

There are a few counts of this clonotype. The chain couples TRBV12-3 or TRBV12-4 to TRBJ2-7; D might be TRBD2 (5 bases). Trimming shortened V by 1 base and J by 2 bases, and 9 bases separated the two germline ends. The length of the CDR3 is 14 residues. Written as DNA, the CDR3 is TGTGCCAGCAGTTTAGAAGCGGCAACCTACGAGCAGTACTTC. Translated, it gives CASSLEAATYEQYF.

The rearrangement joins TRBV20-1 to TRBJ2-7, with 10 nucleotides matching TRBD1. Trimming cost V 4 bases and J 3 bases; bases outside gene matches: 9. Germline V CDR1 and CDR2: DFQATT, SNEGSKA (reference sequence). The CDR3 spans 15 residues. This chain's CDR3 is CSATGTGAQIYEQYF. The DNA of the CDR3 is TGCAGTGCTACTGGGACAGGGGCGCAGATCTACGAGCAGTACTTC.

This chain joins TRBV7-8 and TRBJ1-6; D not certain. V lost 4 bases and J 9 bases, leaving 16 bases between the germline ends. This CDR3 region has 15 residues. In germline, CDR1 is SGHVS, CDR2 FQNEAQ. CDR3 in amino acids: CASSSSQPPVSPLHF. CDR3 DNA: TGTGCCAGCAGCTCCTCACAGCCGCCGGTTTCACCCCTCCACTTT.

This clonotype has just a few counts. V and J are TRBV4-1 and TRBJ2-7; TRBD2 matches 9 bases. CDR1 and CDR2 (germline): MGHRA, YSYEKL. The trim removed 1 base at V and 4 bases at J, leaving 8 bases unmatched. The CDR3 length is 16 residues. CDR3 in DNA: TGCGCCAGCAGCCAAGGAGAGAAGCGGGAGGATTACGAGCAGTACTTC. Protein: CASSQGEKREDYEQYF.

This clonotype was seen a handful of times. The chain links TRBV20-1 to TRBJ2-5; tentative D call: TRBD1 (5 bases). CDR1 is DFQATT, CDR2 SNEGSKA, per germline (reference sequence). This CDR3 has 17 residues. Between the trimmed V and J ends, which lost 3 bases and 1 base, there was a span of 21 bases. The CDR3 spells CSASQGWSDPAQETQYF. The CDR3 region has the DNA TGCAGTGCTAGCCAGGGTTGGAGCGACCCAGCCCAAGAGACCCAGTACTTC.